This T cell receptor (beta chain) was sequenced for a study of CD8+ T cells in alopecia areata. RNA extraction was followed by reverse transcription into cDNA, which acted as the sequencing template. Assay: immunoSEQ multiplex PCR; the TCRdb copy retains only in-frame clones and omits some. Of 110,000 to 150,000 clones in the sample, 80% to 90% were seen once. Germline values: CDR1 MNHEY, CDR2 SMNVEV (reference sequence). Trimming removed 2 bases from V and 3 bases from J, with 14 bases in between. The CDR3 is made up of 15 amino acids. Treatment meaning: oral pan-JAK inhibitor, 5-10 mg twice daily. The chain couples TRBV27 to TRBJ2-7; perhaps TRBD2 as D (5 bases). The receptor's source is a human donor with alopecia areata. The source material was CD8+ T cells sorted from blood, sampled at week 4, from a patient treated with tofacitinib. The CDR3 bases are TGTGCCAGCAGTTTAGGACTGGGCAAAGGCTACGAGCAGTACTTC. This gives the protein CASSLGLGKGYEQYF.